This TCR beta chain was documented in a study of blood T cell repertoires in COVID-19. The CDR3 totals 12 residues. V shed 5 bases and J shed 3 bases, with 8 bases lying between them. Germline-derived CDR1 and CDR2 are SGHTA and FQGNSA. Data came from immunoSEQ multiplex PCR; TCRdb stores just in-frame clones and leaves some out. The profile shows more than 150,000 clones, approximately 80% of them singletons. This receptor was obtained from a woman of 80 years or more with acute or convalescent COVID-19. The V and J genes are TRBV7-2 and TRBJ2-7; unclear D gene. The sample taken for sequencing was peripheral blood. The CDR3 DNA reads as TGTGCCAGCAGCCACGGTTTCTACGAGCAGTACTTC. Protein: CASSHGFYEQYF.